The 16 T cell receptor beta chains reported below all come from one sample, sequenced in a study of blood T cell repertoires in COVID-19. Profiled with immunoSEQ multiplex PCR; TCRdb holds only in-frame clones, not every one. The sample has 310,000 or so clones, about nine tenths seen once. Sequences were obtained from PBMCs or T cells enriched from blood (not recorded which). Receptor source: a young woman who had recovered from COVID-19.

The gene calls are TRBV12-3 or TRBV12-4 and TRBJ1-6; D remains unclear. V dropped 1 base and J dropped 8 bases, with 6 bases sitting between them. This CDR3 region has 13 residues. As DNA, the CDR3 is TGTGCCAGCAGTTTAGGGCTGCATTCACCCCTCCACTTT. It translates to CASSLGLHSPLHF.

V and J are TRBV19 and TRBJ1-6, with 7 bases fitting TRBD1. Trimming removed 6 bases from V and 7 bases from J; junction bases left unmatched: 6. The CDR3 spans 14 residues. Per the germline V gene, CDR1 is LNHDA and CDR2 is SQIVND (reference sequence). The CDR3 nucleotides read TGTGCCAGTAGCACCAGGGGGTTAAATTCACCCCTCCACTTT. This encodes CASSTRGLNSPLHF.

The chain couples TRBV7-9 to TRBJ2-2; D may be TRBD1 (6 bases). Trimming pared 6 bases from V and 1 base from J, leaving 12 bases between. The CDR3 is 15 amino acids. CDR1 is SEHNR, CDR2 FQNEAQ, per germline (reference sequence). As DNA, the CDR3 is TGTGCCAGCAGGGACCGGGACAAGAACACCGGGGAGCTGTTTTTT. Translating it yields CASRDRDKNTGELFF.

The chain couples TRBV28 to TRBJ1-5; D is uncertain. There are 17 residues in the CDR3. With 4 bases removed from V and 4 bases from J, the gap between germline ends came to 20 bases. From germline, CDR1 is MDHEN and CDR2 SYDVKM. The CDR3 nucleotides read TGTGCCAGCAGTTCCGCCTTTGGCACGGGTGGAAATCAGCCCCAGCATTTT. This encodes CASSSAFGTGGNQPQHF.

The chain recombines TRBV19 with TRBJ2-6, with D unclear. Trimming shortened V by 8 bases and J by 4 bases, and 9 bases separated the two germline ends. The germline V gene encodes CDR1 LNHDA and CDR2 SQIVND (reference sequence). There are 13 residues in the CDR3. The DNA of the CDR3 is TGTGCCAGTGTGGGCCTCGGGGCCAACGTCCTGACTTTC. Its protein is CASVGLGANVLTF.

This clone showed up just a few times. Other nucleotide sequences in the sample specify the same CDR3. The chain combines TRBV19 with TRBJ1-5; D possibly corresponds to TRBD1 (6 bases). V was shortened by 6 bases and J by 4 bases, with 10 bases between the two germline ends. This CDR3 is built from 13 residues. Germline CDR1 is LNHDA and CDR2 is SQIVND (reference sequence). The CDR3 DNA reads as TGTGCCAGTAGCGGACAGTTAAATCAGCCCCAGCATTTT. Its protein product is CASSGQLNQPQHF. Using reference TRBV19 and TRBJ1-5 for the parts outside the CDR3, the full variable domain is DGGITQSPKYLFRKEGQNVTLSCEQNLNHDAMYWYRQDPGQGLRLIYYSQIVNDFQKGDIAEGYSVSREKKESFPLTVTSAQKNPTAFYLCASSGQLNQPQHFGDGTRLSIL.

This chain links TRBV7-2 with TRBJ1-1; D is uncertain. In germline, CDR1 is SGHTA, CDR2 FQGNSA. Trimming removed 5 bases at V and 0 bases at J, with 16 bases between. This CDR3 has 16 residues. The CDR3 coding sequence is TGTGCCAGCAGCCAACAACCGCGGTTGATGAACACTGAAGCTTTCTTT. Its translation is CASSQQPRLMNTEAFF.

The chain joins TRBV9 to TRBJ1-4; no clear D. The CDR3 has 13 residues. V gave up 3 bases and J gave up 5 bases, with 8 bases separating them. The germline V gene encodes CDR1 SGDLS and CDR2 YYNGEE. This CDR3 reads CASSGSDNEKLFF. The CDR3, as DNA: TGTGCCAGCAGCGGGAGCGACAATGAAAAACTGTTTTTT. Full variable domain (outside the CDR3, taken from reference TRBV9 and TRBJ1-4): DSGVTQTPKHLITATGQRVTLRCSPRSGDLSVYWYQQSLDQGLQFLIQYYNGEERAKGNILERFSAQQFPDLHSELNLSSLELGDSALYFCASSGSDNEKLFFGSGTQLSVL.

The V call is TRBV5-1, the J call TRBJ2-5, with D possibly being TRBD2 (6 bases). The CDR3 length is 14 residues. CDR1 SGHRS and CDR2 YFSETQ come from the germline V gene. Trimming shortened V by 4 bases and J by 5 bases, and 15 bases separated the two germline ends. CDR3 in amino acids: CASSEGTAGETQYF. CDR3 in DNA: TGCGCCAGCAGCGAGGGGACGGCGGGGGAGACCCAGTACTTC.

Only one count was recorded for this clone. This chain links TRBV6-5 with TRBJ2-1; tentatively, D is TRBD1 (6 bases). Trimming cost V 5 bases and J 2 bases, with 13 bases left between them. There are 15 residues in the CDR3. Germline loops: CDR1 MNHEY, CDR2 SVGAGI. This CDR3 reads CASSTDRDTYNEQFF. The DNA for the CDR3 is TGTGCCAGCAGTACCGACCGGGACACCTACAATGAGCAGTTCTTC.

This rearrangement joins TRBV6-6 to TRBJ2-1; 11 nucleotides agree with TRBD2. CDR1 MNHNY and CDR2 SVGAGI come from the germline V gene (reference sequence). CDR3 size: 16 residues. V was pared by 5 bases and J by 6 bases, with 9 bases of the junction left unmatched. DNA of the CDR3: TGTGCCAGCAGTGGGCCGGGACTAGCGGCGACCAATGAGCAGTTCTTC. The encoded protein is CASSGPGLAATNEQFF.

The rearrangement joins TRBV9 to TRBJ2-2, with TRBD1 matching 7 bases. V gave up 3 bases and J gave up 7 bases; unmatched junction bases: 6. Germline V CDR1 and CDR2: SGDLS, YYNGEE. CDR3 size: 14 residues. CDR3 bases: TGTGCCAGCAGCGCCCACAGGGGCTACGGGGAGCTGTTTTTT. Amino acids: CASSAHRGYGELFF.

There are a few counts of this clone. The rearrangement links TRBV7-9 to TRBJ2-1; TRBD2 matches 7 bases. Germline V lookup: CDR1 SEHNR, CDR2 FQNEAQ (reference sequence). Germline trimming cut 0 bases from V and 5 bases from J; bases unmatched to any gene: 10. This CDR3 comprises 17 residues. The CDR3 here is CASSLALGEGIHNEQFF. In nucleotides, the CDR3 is TGTGCCAGCAGCTTAGCGCTCGGGGAGGGGATACACAATGAGCAGTTCTTC. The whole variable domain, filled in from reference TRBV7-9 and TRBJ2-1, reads DTGVSQNPRHKITKRGQNVTFRCDPISEHNRLYWYRQTLGQGPEFLTYFQNEAQLEKSRLLSDRFSAERPKGSFSTLEIQRTEQGDSAMYLCASSLALGEGIHNEQFFGPGTRLTVL.

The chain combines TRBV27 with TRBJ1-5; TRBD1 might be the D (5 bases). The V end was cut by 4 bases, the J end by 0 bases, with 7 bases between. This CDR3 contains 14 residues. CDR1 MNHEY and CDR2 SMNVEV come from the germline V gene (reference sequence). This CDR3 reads CASSSTVSNQPQHF. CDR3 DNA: TGTGCCAGCAGTTCGACAGTTAGCAATCAGCCCCAGCATTTT.

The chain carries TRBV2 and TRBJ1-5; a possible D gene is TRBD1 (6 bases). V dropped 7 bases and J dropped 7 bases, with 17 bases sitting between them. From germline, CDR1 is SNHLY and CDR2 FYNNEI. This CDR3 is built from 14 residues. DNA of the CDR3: TGTGCCAGCAAGAAGGGGGTGGCAGGGCAGCCCCAGCATTTT. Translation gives CASKKGVAGQPQHF.

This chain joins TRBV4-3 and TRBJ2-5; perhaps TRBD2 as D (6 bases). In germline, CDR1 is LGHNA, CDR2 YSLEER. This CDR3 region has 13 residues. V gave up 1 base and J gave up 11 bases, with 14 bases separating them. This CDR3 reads CASSQVGTDFQYF. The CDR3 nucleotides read TGCGCCAGCAGCCAAGTAGGGACTGACTTTCAGTACTTC.